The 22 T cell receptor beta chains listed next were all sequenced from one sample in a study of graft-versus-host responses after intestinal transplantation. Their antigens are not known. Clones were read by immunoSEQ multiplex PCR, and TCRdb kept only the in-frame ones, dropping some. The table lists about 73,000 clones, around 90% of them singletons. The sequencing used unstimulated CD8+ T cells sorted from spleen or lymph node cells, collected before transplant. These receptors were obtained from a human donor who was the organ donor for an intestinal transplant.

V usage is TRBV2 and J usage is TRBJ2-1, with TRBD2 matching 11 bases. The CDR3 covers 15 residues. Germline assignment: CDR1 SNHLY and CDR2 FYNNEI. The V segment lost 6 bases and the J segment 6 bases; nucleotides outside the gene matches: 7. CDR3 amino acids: CASRIRGTSGNEQFF. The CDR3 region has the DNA TGTGCCAGCAGGATTAGGGGGACTAGCGGCAATGAGCAGTTCTTC.

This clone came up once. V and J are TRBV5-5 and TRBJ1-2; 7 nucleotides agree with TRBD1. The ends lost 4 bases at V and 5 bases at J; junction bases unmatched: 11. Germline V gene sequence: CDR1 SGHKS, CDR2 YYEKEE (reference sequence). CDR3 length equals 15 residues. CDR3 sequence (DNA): TGTGCCAGCAGCACTACCGGGACAGTTTCTTATGGCTACACCTTC. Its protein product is CASSTTGTVSYGYTF.

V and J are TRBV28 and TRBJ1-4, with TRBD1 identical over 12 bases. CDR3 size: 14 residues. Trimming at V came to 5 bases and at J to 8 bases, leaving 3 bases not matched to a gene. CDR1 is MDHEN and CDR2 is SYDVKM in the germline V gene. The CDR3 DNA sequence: TGTGCCAGCAGTCGGGACAGGGGGCAGGAAAAACTGTTTTTT. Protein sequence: CASSRDRGQEKLFF.

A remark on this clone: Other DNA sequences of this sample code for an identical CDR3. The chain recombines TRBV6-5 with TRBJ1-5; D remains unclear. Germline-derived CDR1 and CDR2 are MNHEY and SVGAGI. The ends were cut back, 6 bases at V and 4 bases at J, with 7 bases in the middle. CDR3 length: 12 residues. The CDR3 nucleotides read TGTGCCAGCAGGTCAGAAAATCAGCCCCAGCATTTT. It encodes CASRSENQPQHF.

In nucleotides, the CDR3 is TGTGCCAGCACATTGGTTGGGGGCGGCGATACGCAGTATTTT. Its translation is CASTLVGGGDTQYF. This chain uses TRBV27 with TRBJ2-3, with a weak D call TRBD1 (6 bases). The ends were cut back, 7 bases at V and 6 bases at J, with 17 bases in the middle. The CDR3 runs 14 residues. Germline CDR1 MNHEY, CDR2 SMNVEV (reference sequence).

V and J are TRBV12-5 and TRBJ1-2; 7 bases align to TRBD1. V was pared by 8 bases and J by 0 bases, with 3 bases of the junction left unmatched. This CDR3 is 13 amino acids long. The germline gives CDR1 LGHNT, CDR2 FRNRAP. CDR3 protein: CASSGQANYGYTF. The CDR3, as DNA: TGTGCTAGTAGCGGACAGGCTAACTATGGCTACACCTTC.

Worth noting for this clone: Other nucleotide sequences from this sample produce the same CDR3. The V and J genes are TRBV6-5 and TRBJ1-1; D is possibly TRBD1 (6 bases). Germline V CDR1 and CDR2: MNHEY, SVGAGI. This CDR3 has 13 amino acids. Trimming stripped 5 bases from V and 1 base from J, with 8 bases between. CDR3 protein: CASSPGANTEAFF. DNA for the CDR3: TGTGCCAGCAGTCCAGGGGCGAACACTGAAGCTTTCTTT.

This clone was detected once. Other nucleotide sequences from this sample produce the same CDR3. The CDR3 sequence: CASSLGGGGAFGELFF. The CDR3 bases are TGTGCCAGCAGTTTGGGGGGCGGGGGGGCCTTCGGGGAGCTGTTTTTT. The chain couples TRBV28 to TRBJ2-2; 9 bases are a match to TRBD2. V lost 3 bases to trimming and J lost 7 bases; unmatched junction nucleotides: 9. The CDR3 covers 16 residues. The germline gives CDR1 MDHEN, CDR2 SYDVKM.

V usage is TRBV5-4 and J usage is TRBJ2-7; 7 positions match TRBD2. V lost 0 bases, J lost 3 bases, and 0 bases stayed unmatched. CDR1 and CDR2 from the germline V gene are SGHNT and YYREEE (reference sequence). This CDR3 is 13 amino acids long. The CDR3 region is CASSLGGGYEQYV. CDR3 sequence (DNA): TGTGCCAGCAGCTTGGGCGGGGGCTACGAGCAGTACGTC.

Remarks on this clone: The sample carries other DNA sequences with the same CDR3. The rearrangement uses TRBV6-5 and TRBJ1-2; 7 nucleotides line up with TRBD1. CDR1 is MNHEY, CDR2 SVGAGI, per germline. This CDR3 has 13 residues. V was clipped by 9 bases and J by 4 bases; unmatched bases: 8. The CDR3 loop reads CASSLGQIYGYTF. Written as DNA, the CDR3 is TGTGCCAGTTCGTTGGGACAGATCTATGGCTACACCTTC.

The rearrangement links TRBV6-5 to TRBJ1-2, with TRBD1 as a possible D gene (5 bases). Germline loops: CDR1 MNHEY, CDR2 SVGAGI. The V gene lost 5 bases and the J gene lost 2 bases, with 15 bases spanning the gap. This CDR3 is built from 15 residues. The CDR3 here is CASSTVQERNYGYTF. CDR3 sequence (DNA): TGTGCCAGCAGTACAGTACAGGAGAGAAACTATGGCTACACCTTC.

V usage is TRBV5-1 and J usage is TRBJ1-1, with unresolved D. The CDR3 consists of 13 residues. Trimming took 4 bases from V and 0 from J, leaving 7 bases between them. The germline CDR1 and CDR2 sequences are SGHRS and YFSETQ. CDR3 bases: TGCGCCAGCAGCCAAAACTTGAACACTGAAGCTTTCTTT. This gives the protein CASSQNLNTEAFF.

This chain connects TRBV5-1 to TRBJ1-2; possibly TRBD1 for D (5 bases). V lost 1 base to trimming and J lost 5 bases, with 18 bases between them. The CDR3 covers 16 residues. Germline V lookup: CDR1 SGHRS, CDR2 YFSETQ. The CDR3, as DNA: TGCGCCAGCAGCTTGTGGTGGTTGGGGGGTCGGTATGGCTACACCTTC. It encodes CASSLWWLGGRYGYTF.

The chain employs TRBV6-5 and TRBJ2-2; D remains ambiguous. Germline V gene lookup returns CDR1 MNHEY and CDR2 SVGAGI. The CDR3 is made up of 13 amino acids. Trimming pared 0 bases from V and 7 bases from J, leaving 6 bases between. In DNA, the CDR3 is TGTGCCAGCAGTTACTCGTCCCACGGGGAGCTGTTTTTT. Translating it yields CASSYSSHGELFF.

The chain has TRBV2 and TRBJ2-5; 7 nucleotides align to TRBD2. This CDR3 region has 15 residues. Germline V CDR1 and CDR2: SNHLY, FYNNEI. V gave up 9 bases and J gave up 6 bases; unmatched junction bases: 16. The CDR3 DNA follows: TGTGCCAGACTCCAAGAGGGTGAGCGGGGCCAGACCCAGTACTTC. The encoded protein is CARLQEGERGQTQYF.

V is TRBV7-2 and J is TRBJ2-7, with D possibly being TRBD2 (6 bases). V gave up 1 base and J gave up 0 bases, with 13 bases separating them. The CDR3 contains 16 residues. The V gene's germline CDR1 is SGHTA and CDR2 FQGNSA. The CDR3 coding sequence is TGTGCCAGCAGCTTAGTAGGCGGGGCGAGCTCCTACGAGCAGTACGTC. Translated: CASSLVGGASSYEQYV.

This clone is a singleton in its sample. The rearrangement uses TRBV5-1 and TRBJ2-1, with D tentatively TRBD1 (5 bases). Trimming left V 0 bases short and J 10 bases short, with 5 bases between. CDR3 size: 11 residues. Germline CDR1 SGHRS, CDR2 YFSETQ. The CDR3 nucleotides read TGCGCCAGCAGCTTGGGACAGGAGCAGTTCTTC. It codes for CASSLGQEQFF.

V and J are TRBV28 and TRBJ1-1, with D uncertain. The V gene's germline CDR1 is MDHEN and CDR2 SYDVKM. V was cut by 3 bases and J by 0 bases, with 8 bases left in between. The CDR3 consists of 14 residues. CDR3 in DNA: TGTGCCAGCAGTTTTCCAGAAATGAACACTGAAGCTTTCTTT. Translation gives CASSFPEMNTEAFF. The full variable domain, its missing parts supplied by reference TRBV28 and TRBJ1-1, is DVKVTQSSRYLVKRTGEKVFLECVQDMDHENMFWYRQDPGLGLRLIYFSYDVKMKEKGDIPEGYSVSREKKERFSLILESASTNQTSMYLCASSFPEMNTEAFFGQGTRLTVV.

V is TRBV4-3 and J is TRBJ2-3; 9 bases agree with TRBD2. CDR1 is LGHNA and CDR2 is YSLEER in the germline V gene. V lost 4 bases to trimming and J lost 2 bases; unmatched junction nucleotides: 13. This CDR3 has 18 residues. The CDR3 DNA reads TGCGCCAGCAGCCCTCTTCTGGTAAGCGGGGGGCACACAGATACGCAGTATTTT. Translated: CASSPLLVSGGHTDTQYF.

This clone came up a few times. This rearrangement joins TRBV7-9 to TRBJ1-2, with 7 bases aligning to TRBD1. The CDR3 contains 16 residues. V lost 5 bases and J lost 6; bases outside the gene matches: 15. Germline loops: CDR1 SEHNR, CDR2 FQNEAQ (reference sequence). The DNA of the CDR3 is TGTGCCAGCAGCGTAGGGGGCGGCCTCGCACCTGATGGCTACACCTTC. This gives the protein CASSVGGGLAPDGYTF.

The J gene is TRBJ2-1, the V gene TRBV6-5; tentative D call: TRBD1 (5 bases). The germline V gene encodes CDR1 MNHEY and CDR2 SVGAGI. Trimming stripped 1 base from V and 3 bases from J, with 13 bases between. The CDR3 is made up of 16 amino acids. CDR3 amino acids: CASSYFAQGSYNEQFF. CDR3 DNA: TGTGCCAGCAGTTACTTCGCGCAGGGAAGCTACAATGAGCAGTTCTTC.

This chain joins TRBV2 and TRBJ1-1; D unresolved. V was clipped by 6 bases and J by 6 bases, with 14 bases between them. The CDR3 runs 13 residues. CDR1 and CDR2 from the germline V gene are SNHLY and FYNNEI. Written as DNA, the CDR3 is TGTGCCAGCAGGTCCGGAGATATCGCTGAAGCTTTCTTT. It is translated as CASRSGDIAEAFF. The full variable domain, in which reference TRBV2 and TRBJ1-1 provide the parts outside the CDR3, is EPEVTQTPSHQVTQMGQEVILRCVPISNHLYFYWYRQILGQKVEFLVSFYNNEISEKSEIFDDQFSVERPDGSNFTLKIRSTKLEDSAMYFCASRSGDIAEAFFGQGTRLTVV.